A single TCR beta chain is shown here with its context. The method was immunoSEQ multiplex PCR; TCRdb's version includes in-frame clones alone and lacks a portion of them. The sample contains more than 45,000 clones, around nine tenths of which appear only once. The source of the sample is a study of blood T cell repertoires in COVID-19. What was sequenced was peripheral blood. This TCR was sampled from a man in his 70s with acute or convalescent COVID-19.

CDR3 residues: CASSPVGRRSLEQYF. The CDR3 DNA sequence: TGTGCCAGCAGCCCCGTGGGGAGACGCTCTTTAGAGCAGTACTTC. This chain links TRBV7-9 with TRBJ2-7; D perhaps matches TRBD2 (5 bases). Trimming pared 5 bases from V and 7 bases from J, leaving 21 bases between. Germline V gives CDR1 SEHNR, CDR2 FQNEAQ (reference sequence). This CDR3 comprises 15 residues.